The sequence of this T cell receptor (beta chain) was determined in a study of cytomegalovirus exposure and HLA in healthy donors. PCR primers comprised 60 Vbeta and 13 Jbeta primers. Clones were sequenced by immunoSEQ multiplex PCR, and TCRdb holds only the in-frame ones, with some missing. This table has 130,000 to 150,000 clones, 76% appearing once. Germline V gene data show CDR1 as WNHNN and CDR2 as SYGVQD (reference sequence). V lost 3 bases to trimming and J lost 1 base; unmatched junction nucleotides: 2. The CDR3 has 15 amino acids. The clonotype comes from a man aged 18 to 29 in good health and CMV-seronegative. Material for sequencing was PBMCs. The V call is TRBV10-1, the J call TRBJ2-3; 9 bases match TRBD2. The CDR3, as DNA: TGCGCCAGCAGTGATAGCGGGAGTGGCACAGATACGCAGTATTTT. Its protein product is CASSDSGSGTDTQYF.